These T cell receptor beta chains were read from a single sample in a study of beta chain features in type 1 diabetes. Only in-frame clones appear in the TCRdb table, and some are missing; sequencing was by immunoSEQ multiplex PCR. The data contain hundreds of thousands of clones, around 13% of them singletons. The sample taken for sequencing was naive CD4+ T cells from blood. The receptor set was obtained from a man aged 18 to 30 in good health. The CDR3 runs from the conserved cysteine through the conserved F or W. A D gene is named only where the DNA matches it firmly. The size field is filled for only some rows; it gives once, few, many or a size class.

V: TRBV4-2
D: TRBD1
J: TRBJ1-1
size: few
CDR3: CASSQVGPRGHTEAFF
DNA: TGTGCCAGCAGCCAAGTCGGGCCAAGGGGGCACACTGAAGCTTTCTTT

V: TRBV5-1
D: .
J: TRBJ1-6
size: .
CDR3: CASSKRVLTDSPLHF
DNA: TGCGCCAGCAGCAAGAGGGTCCTCACTGATTCACCCCTCCACTTT

V: TRBV7-9
D: TRBD2
J: TRBJ2-5
size: .
CDR3: CASSSSLAEGETQYF
DNA: TGTGCCAGCAGCTCATCTCTAGCGGAAGGGGAGACCCAGTACTTC

V: TRBV5-1
D: .
J: TRBJ1-2
size: few
CDR3: CASSLEGFRGYTF
DNA: TGCGCCAGCAGCTTGGAGGGGTTTCGTGGCTACACCTTC

V: TRBV29-1
D: .
J: TRBJ2-2
size: few
CDR3: CSVENPLAGSNTGELFF
DNA: TGCAGCGTTGAGAACCCCCTGGCGGGGTCAAACACCGGGGAGCTGTTTTTT

V: TRBV20-1
D: .
J: TRBJ2-1
size: few
CDR3: CSASIASEQFF
DNA: TGCAGTGCTAGCATAGCTAGTGAGCAGTTCTTC

V: TRBV30
D: .
J: TRBJ1-5
size: few
CDR3: CAWSVAGPPQHF
DNA: TGTGCCTGGAGTGTAGCTGGTCCCCCCCAGCATTTT

V: TRBV28
D: TRBD1
J: TRBJ2-1
size: .
CDR3: CASTGQVTYNEQFF
DNA: TGTGCCAGCACCGGACAGGTTACCTACAATGAGCAGTTCTTC

V: TRBV7-2
D: .
J: TRBJ2-7
size: few
CDR3: CASSSVGVVTYEQYF
DNA: TGTGCCAGCAGTTCCGTCGGGGTCGTTACCTACGAGCAGTACTTC

V: TRBV28
D: TRBD2
J: TRBJ2-1
size: .
CDR3: CASRRLAGDSSYNEQFF
DNA: TGTGCCAGCAGACGACTAGCGGGGGACAGCTCCTACAATGAGCAGTTCTTC

V: TRBV7-8
D: TRBD1
J: TRBJ2-7
size: few
CDR3: CASSYTGVSYEQYF
DNA: TGTGCCAGCAGCTACACAGGGGTCTCCTACGAGCAGTACTTC

V: TRBV7-2
D: TRBD2
J: TRBJ2-7
size: few
CDR3: CASTYEGTSFFEQYF
DNA: TGTGCCAGCACCTATGAGGGGACTAGCTTCTTCGAGCAGTACTTC

V: TRBV19
D: .
J: TRBJ2-1
size: .
CDR3: CASSMNSNNEQFF
DNA: TGTGCCAGTAGTATGAACTCCAACAATGAGCAGTTCTTC

V: TRBV6-5
D: .
J: TRBJ2-1
size: few
CDR3: CASSYPGTPNEQFF
DNA: TGTGCCAGCAGTTACCCCGGGACACCTAATGAGCAGTTCTTC

V: TRBV27
D: .
J: TRBJ2-3
size: once
CDR3: CASTSYTDTQYF
DNA: TGTGCCAGCACCTCCTACACAGATACGCAGTATTTT

V: TRBV5-1
D: TRBD1
J: TRBJ1-6
size: few
CDR3: CASSSGQLNSPLHF
DNA: TGCGCCAGCAGCTCGGGACAGCTGAATTCACCCCTCCACTTT

V: TRBV9
D: TRBD2
J: TRBJ2-7
size: .
CDR3: CASSPGTSGYYEQYF
DNA: TGTGCCAGCAGCCCAGGGACTAGCGGTTACTACGAGCAGTACTTC

V: TRBV7-9
D: TRBD1
J: TRBJ1-2
size: few
CDR3: CASSLRQGERGYTF
DNA: TGTGCCAGCAGCTTACGACAGGGGGAACGGGGCTACACCTTC

V: TRBV6-5
D: .
J: TRBJ1-6
size: .
CDR3: CASGEEITYNSPLHF
DNA: TGTGCCAGCGGAGAGGAGATCACCTATAATTCACCCCTCCACTTT

V: TRBV30
D: .
J: TRBJ1-5
size: .
CDR3: CAWSATPARGADQPQHF
DNA: TGTGCCTGGAGTGCCACACCCGCCCGGGGGGCGGATCAGCCCCAGCATTTT

V: TRBV29-1
D: .
J: TRBJ2-2
size: few
CDR3: CSVDANTGELFF
DNA: TGCAGCGTTGACGCGAACACCGGGGAGCTGTTTTTT

V: TRBV27
D: .
J: TRBJ2-3
size: few
CDR3: CASSLSASTDTQYF
DNA: TGTGCCAGCAGTTTATCGGCTAGCACAGATACGCAGTATTTT

V: TRBV30
D: TRBD1
J: TRBJ1-5
size: few
CDR3: CAWSVFYPGQGTQPQHF
DNA: TGTGCCTGGAGTGTTTTTTATCCGGGACAGGGAACCCAGCCCCAGCATTTT

V: TRBV19
D: .
J: TRBJ1-5
size: .
CDR3: CASRLGLSNQPQHF
DNA: TGTGCCAGTAGACTGGGACTTAGCAATCAGCCCCAGCATTTT

V: TRBV7-9
D: .
J: TRBJ1-2
size: .
CDR3: CASSSPAGNYGYTF
DNA: TGTGCCAGCAGCTCGCCGGCAGGGAACTATGGCTACACCTTC

V: TRBV7-9
D: TRBD2
J: TRBJ2-3
size: few
CDR3: CASSFLISGRDTQYF
DNA: TGTGCCAGCAGCTTTTTAATTAGCGGGAGAGATACGCAGTATTTT

V: TRBV9
D: .
J: TRBJ2-5
size: .
CDR3: CASSVGLLQETQYF
DNA: TGTGCCAGCAGCGTAGGTCTCCTACAAGAGACCCAGTACTTC

V: TRBV5-1
D: TRBD1
J: TRBJ2-1
size: .
CDR3: CASSLGGQGINEQFF
DNA: TGCGCCAGCAGCTTGGGGGGACAGGGGATAAATGAGCAGTTCTTC

V: TRBV28
D: .
J: TRBJ2-1
size: few
CDR3: CATTEGQKFF
DNA: TGTGCCACCACAGAGGGCCAGAAGTTCTTC

V: TRBV19
D: .
J: TRBJ2-5
size: few
CDR3: CASSQRNSETQYF
DNA: TGTGCCAGTAGCCAGAGGAATTCAGAGACCCAGTACTTC

V: TRBV5-1
D: .
J: TRBJ1-5
size: few
CDR3: CASSLGGDNQPQHF
DNA: TGCGCCAGCAGCTTGGGAGGCGACAATCAGCCCCAGCATTTT

V: TRBV5-4
D: TRBD1
J: TRBJ2-7
size: few
CDR3: CASSQSTGTGIYEQYF
DNA: TGTGCCAGCAGCCAATCGACCGGGACAGGGATATACGAGCAGTACTTC

V: TRBV11-1
D: TRBD1
J: TRBJ2-1
size: few
CDR3: CASAYLTGQHEQFF
DNA: TGTGCCAGCGCGTATCTGACAGGGCAACATGAGCAGTTCTTC

V: TRBV5-5
D: .
J: TRBJ2-3
size: .
CDR3: CASTAVGVTDTQYF
DNA: TGTGCCAGCACTGCGGTCGGGGTGACAGATACGCAGTATTTT

V: TRBV9
D: .
J: TRBJ2-7
size: .
CDR3: CASSVDPRDAYEQYF
DNA: TGTGCCAGCAGCGTAGATCCGCGGGACGCTTACGAGCAGTACTTC